A single sample gave rise to the 8 T cell receptor beta chains below, sequenced in a study of TIL therapy for anti-PD-1-resistant metastatic lung cancer. This was the immunoSEQ v3 assay. Method: immunoSEQ multiplex PCR; TCRdb's copy keeps in-frame clones and lacks some. There are tens of thousands of clones in the sample; 60% to 85% occur only once, and about 7% lies in the top ten. The sample's time point: pre-treatment sample, taken before nivolumab and TIL therapy. The specimen comprised blood, sampled at baseline. These receptors were collected from a person aged 25 to 79 with non-small cell lung cancer.

The chain links TRBV5-1 to TRBJ1-6; a possible D gene is TRBD1 (6 bases). This CDR3 has 16 residues. V was cut by 0 bases and J by 4 bases, with 11 bases left in between. Germline V gene data show CDR1 as SGHRS and CDR2 as YFSETQ. This CDR3 reads CASSLEGGTYNSPLHF. CDR3 coding DNA: TGCGCCAGCAGCTTGGAGGGCGGGACATATAATTCACCCCTCCACTTT.

This clone was recorded once. This chain connects TRBV7-2 to TRBJ1-2; D is perhaps TRBD1 (5 bases). The CDR3 loop spans 14 amino acids. Germline-derived CDR1 and CDR2 are SGHTA and FQGNSA. V shed 3 bases and J shed 5 bases, with 13 bases lying between them. The CDR3 reads CASSFGTATYGYTF. Written as DNA, the CDR3 is TGTGCCAGCAGCTTCGGGACGGCGACTTATGGCTACACCTTC.

The chain carries TRBV9 and TRBJ2-7; TRBD2 agrees at 11 bases. Germline CDR1 is SGDLS and CDR2 is YYNGEE. This CDR3 has 17 residues. The ends lost 3 bases at V and 2 bases at J; junction bases unmatched: 10. The CDR3 here is CASSERGATSGAYEQYF. CDR3 nucleotides: TGTGCCAGCAGCGAGAGGGGGGCGACTAGCGGGGCCTACGAGCAGTACTTC.

This clone was picked up a small number of times. V usage is TRBV19 and J usage is TRBJ1-1; D ambiguous. The CDR3 loop spans 15 amino acids. The V end was cut by 3 bases, the J end by 0 bases, with 11 bases between. CDR1 and CDR2 (germline): LNHDA, SQIVND (reference sequence). Here the CDR3 reads CASSMRRAVNTEAFF. In DNA, the CDR3 is TGTGCCAGTAGTATGAGACGAGCAGTGAACACTGAAGCTTTCTTT. The variable domain in full, with the rest retrieved from reference TRBV19 and TRBJ1-1, is DGGITQSPKYLFRKEGQNVTLSCEQNLNHDAMYWYRQDPGQGLRLIYYSQIVNDFQKGDIAEGYSVSREKKESFPLTVTSAQKNPTAFYLCASSMRRAVNTEAFFGQGTRLTVV.

The chain joins TRBV6-5 to TRBJ2-7, with D possibly matching TRBD2 (5 bases). The V end was cut by 6 bases, the J end by 2 bases, with 17 bases between. CDR1 is MNHEY, CDR2 SVGAGI, per germline. The CDR3 is made up of 15 amino acids. This CDR3 is CASSHDTLGAYEQYF. The DNA of the CDR3 is TGTGCCAGCAGCCACGACACCCTGGGAGCCTACGAGCAGTACTTC.

The CDR3 region is CASSYGGADGYTF. CDR3 in DNA: TGTGCCAGCAGCTACGGGGGGGCGGATGGCTACACCTTC. The chain recombines TRBV7-9 with TRBJ1-2; D possibly corresponds to TRBD1 (6 bases). The germline V gene has CDR1 SEHNR and CDR2 FQNEAQ (reference sequence). The CDR3 contains 13 residues. V gave up 4 bases and J gave up 6 bases, with 12 bases separating them.

The rearrangement joins TRBV7-2 to TRBJ1-2; TRBD1 agrees at 12 bases. Germline trimming cut 2 bases from V and 3 bases from J; bases unmatched to any gene: 10. The CDR3 is 18 residues long. Per the germline V gene, CDR1 is SGHTA and CDR2 is FQGNSA. Here the CDR3 reads CASSLWGTGGRGDYGYTF. The CDR3, as DNA: TGTGCCAGCAGCTTATGGGGGACAGGGGGCAGGGGAGACTATGGCTACACCTTC.

The rearrangement links TRBV6-7 to TRBJ1-5; D possibly corresponds to TRBD1 (5 bases). TRBV6-7 falls under the ORF class, with uncertain function. The CDR3 spans 15 residues. V lost 1 base to trimming and J lost 9 bases, with 16 bases between them. The CDR3 sequence: CASSYWVRGLPPQHF. The CDR3 nucleotides are TGTGCCAGCAGTTACTGGGTCCGGGGCCTTCCGCCCCAGCATTTT.